The rows below give T cell receptor beta chains drawn from one sample of a study of T-cell reconstitution after alpha-beta-depleted transplantation in children. TCRdb passed the PCR reads through MiXCR, listing each CDR3 protein once. The data contain just under 550,000 distinct CDR3 sequences, about a sixth of them singletons. Sequencing was performed on PBMCs from the stem cell graft donor, taken from the stem cell graft. The receptor source for this set is a human donor who donated a stem cell graft to a child with acute lymphoblastic leukemia. CDR3s include the opening cysteine and the closing phenylalanine or tryptophan.

j_gene,v_gene,CDR3aa
TRBJ2-2,TRBV7-2,CASSLGDSFTGELFF
TRBJ1-1,TRBV12-3/TRBV12-4,CASSPFRQFPNTEAFF
TRBJ2-1,TRBV9,CASSGPLSGPYNEQFF
TRBJ2-3,TRBV6-5,CASSYDSTDTQYF
TRBJ2-1,TRBV5-1,CASSLAGYDHNEQFF
TRBJ2-7,TRBV7-2,CASSLGLAGPFTYEQYF
TRBJ1-6,TRBV27,CASSLVPHSNSPLHF
TRBJ2-7,TRBV5-1,CASSFTGAPSYEQYF
TRBJ2-3,TRBV7-8,CASSPRGGSLTDTQYF
TRBJ1-5,TRBV6-2/TRBV6-3,CASSYPDRSDNQPQHF
TRBJ2-2,TRBV20-1,CSATIGLAGVDTGELFF
TRBJ2-7,TRBV5-1,CASSLGPLTRYEQYF
TRBJ1-3,TRBV20-1,CSDRGTAGNTIYF
TRBJ2-7,TRBV5-1,CASSTGDSSYEQYF
TRBJ2-3,TRBV27,CASSLLSGADTQYF
TRBJ1-1,TRBV5-1,CASSSWAGGTEAFF
TRBJ1-2,TRBV12-3/TRBV12-4,CASRRGQFNYGYTF
TRBJ2-7,TRBV5-1,CASSFGEVPYEQYF
TRBJ1-4,TRBV4-2,CASSQAKTGGTNEKLFF
TRBJ2-1,TRBV5-1,CASSLTLEPGSSYNEQFF
TRBJ1-1,TRBV7-9,CASSLTDSREAFF
TRBJ2-2,TRBV5-6,CASSFKGLANTGELFF
TRBJ1-2,TRBV20-1,CSARDGPQEWVDSF
TRBJ1-1,TRBV20-1,CSAEYTGNTEAFF
TRBJ2-1,TRBV11-2,CASSFTQMYSEQFF
TRBJ2-1,TRBV12-3/TRBV12-4,CASSLVPGVHNEQFF
TRBJ2-1,TRBV30,CARGGLAGYNEQFF
TRBJ1-1,TRBV21-1,CASSKWGQGGLNTEAFF
TRBJ2-1,TRBV27,CASTPGTSHNEQFF
TRBJ1-2,TRBV5-1,CASSSGGVGYGYTF
TRBJ2-5,TRBV18,CASWGEMQETQYF
TRBJ2-7,TRBV3-1,CASSQGPGLAGRQYF
TRBJ2-5,TRBV12-3/TRBV12-4,CASNPVALKYQETQYF
TRBJ2-3,TRBV6-5,CASSSQGGTDTQYF
TRBJ2-5,TRBV5-1,CASGLDQETQYF
TRBJ2-6,TRBV12-3/TRBV12-4,CASSRTGGLSGANVLTF
TRBJ2-4,TRBV9,CASSPGLAGGPGKNSQYF
TRBJ1-6,TRBV20-1,CSAIWERGNTARRSYNSPLHF
TRBJ2-2,TRBV20-1,CSAHRSRGRDNTGELFF
TRBJ2-1,TRBV5-1,CASSMDRGYNEQFF
TRBJ1-2,TRBV7-9,CASSSLLGGGDGYTF
TRBJ2-3,TRBV12-3/TRBV12-4,CASSPFSRTDTQYF